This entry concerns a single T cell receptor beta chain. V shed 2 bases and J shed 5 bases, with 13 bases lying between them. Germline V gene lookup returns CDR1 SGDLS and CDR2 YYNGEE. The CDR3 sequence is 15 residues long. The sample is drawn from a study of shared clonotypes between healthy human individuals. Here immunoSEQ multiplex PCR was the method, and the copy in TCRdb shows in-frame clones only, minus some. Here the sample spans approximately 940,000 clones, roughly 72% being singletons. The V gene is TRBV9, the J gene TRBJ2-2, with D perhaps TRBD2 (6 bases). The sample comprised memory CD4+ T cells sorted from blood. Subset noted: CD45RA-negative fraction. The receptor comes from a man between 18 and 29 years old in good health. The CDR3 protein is CASSVNTGVTGELFF. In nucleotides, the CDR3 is TGTGCCAGCAGCGTCAATACGGGAGTTACCGGGGAGCTGTTTTTT.